The 25 T cell receptor beta chains presented below share a single source sample, sequenced in a study of identical twins. One entry per CDR3 protein results from TCRdb running MiXCR on the 5' RACE reads. The sample has about 490,000 distinct CDR3 sequences, around 15% seen once; the top ten hold roughly 0.43%. The same sample was also studied in work on yellow fever vaccine responses in identical twins.

The sequenced material came from CD4+ T cells sorted from blood. These receptors all stem from a woman aged 18-29 years in good health.

A few counts support this clonotype. The V and J genes are TRBV9 and TRBJ1-6; the match to TRBD1 covers 7 bases. The germline CDR1 and CDR2 sequences are SGDLS and YYNGEE. This CDR3 spans 13 amino acids. With V trimmed by 4 bases and J by 9 bases, 4 bases remained unmatched. The CDR3 reads CASSYRTGSPLHF. In nucleotides, the CDR3 is TGTGCCAGCAGCTATCGGACAGGTTCACCCCTCCACTTT.

This clonotype was recorded many times. The J gene is TRBJ2-7, the V gene TRBV10-3, with 7 bases fitting TRBD2. The CDR3 is 13 residues long. The V segment lost 5 bases and the J segment 5 bases; nucleotides outside the gene matches: 6. The germline gives CDR1 ENHRY, CDR2 SYGVKD. CDR3 protein: CAISRGGVHEQYF. In nucleotides, the CDR3 is TGTGCCATCAGTAGGGGAGGGGTCCACGAGCAGTACTTC.

The chain employs TRBV19 and TRBJ2-1; 8 positions agree with TRBD1. This CDR3 contains 14 residues. Germline CDR1 LNHDA, CDR2 SQIVND (reference sequence). V trimming: 3 bases; J trimming: 7 bases; junction bases outside the gene matches: 5. CDR3: CASSIGTGGNEQFF. In nucleotides, the CDR3 is TGTGCCAGTAGTATCGGGACAGGAGGGAATGAGCAGTTCTTC.

This clonotype was observed a few times. CDR3 sequence (DNA): TGTGCCAGCAGCCGGCTGGGGGATACGCAGTATTTT. This sequence encodes CASSRLGDTQYF. The V gene is TRBV3-1, the J gene TRBJ2-3; D not resolved. CDR1 is LGHDT, CDR2 YNNKEL, per germline (reference sequence). V was shortened by 4 bases and J by 6 bases, with 8 bases between the two germline ends. The CDR3 loop spans 12 amino acids.

In its sample, this clonotype was seen a few times. This rearrangement joins TRBV6-2 or TRBV6-3 to TRBJ2-1, with TRBD2 as a possible D gene (6 bases). Per the germline V gene, CDR1 is MNHEY and CDR2 is SVGEGT. V lost 0 bases to trimming and J lost 1 base, with 13 bases between them. The CDR3 totals 17 residues. The CDR3 coding sequence is TGTGCCAGCAGTTACTCAACCATAGCGGCGTCCTACAATGAGCAGTTCTTC. This encodes CASSYSTIAASYNEQFF.

The chain uses TRBV6-5 and TRBJ2-1, with 8 positions matching TRBD1. The CDR3 sequence is 15 residues long. V gave up 4 bases and J gave up 5 bases; unmatched junction bases: 7. CDR1 and CDR2 (germline): MNHEY, SVGAGI. The DNA of the CDR3 is TGTGCCAGCAGTTCTACAGGGGGTAGAGACAATGAGCAGTTCTTC. Amino acids: CASSSTGGRDNEQFF.

A few counts support this clonotype. The genes are TRBV7-9 and TRBJ1-2, with 9 nucleotides matching TRBD1. This CDR3 is built from 14 residues. Trimming removed 6 bases from V and 4 bases from J; junction bases left unmatched: 6. Germline CDR1 is SEHNR and CDR2 is FQNEAQ (reference sequence). CDR3 bases: TGTGCCAGCAGACGGACAGGGGATGCCTATGGCTACACCTTC. This sequence encodes CASRRTGDAYGYTF.

This clonotype has just a few counts. V and J are TRBV29-1 and TRBJ2-2; perhaps D is TRBD1 or TRBD2 (6 bases each). This CDR3 region has 14 residues. V lost 4 bases to trimming and J lost 4 bases, with 13 bases between them. Germline values: CDR1 SQVTM, CDR2 ANQGSEA. The CDR3 protein is CSVGVGGGTGELFF. CDR3 nucleotide sequence: TGCAGCGTTGGTGTCGGAGGGGGCACCGGGGAGCTGTTTTTT.

This clonotype came up many times. V usage is TRBV12-3 or TRBV12-4 and J usage is TRBJ1-1; D gene unclear. CDR3 length equals 14 residues. The V and J ends lost 3 bases and 1 base respectively, with 9 bases between them. The CDR3 nucleotides read TGTGCCAGCAGTTTCTTGGAAGGGAACACTGAAGCTTTCTTT. Translating it yields CASSFLEGNTEAFF.

This clonotype occurred a few times. CDR3 protein: CASSLGGWYQETQYF. The DNA for the CDR3 is TGCGCCAGCAGCTTGGGGGGTTGGTACCAAGAGACCCAGTACTTC. The gene calls are TRBV5-1 and TRBJ2-5; D is unclear. The V gene lost 0 bases and the J gene lost 0 bases, with 9 bases spanning the gap. CDR1 is SGHRS, CDR2 YFSETQ, per germline. The CDR3 consists of 15 residues.

This clonotype was picked up a small number of times. The chain is built from TRBV4-1 and TRBJ2-6; no firm D call. The V and J ends lost 1 base and 4 bases respectively, with 11 bases between them. The CDR3 length is 16 residues. CDR1 and CDR2 from the germline V gene are MGHRA and YSYEKL. The CDR3 here is CASSQGKGTGANVLTF. The CDR3, as DNA: TGCGCCAGCAGCCAAGGAAAGGGTACCGGGGCCAACGTCCTGACTTTC.

In its sample, this clonotype was seen a few times. The V gene is TRBV10-3, the J gene TRBJ2-3, with 9 bases aligning to TRBD2. In germline, CDR1 is ENHRY, CDR2 SYGVKD. Trimming took 4 bases from V and 6 from J; bases not matched to a gene: 11. This CDR3 has 16 amino acids. The CDR3 DNA sequence: TGTGCCATCAGTGGGACCTTAGCGGGGGCAGGGGATACGCAGTATTTT. Its protein product is CAISGTLAGAGDTQYF.

This clonotype showed up just a few times. V and J are TRBV27 and TRBJ1-1, with D perhaps matching TRBD1 (6 bases). From germline, CDR1 is MNHEY and CDR2 SMNVEV (reference sequence). The CDR3 is made up of 15 amino acids. With 5 bases removed from V and 11 bases from J, the gap between germline ends came to 24 bases. CDR3 protein: CASSTTGWGPRSAFF. CDR3 DNA: TGTGCCAGCAGTACCACAGGGTGGGGGCCCCGGTCGGCTTTCTTT.

The chain employs TRBV7-8 and TRBJ2-7; 9 positions agree with TRBD1. The germline V gene encodes CDR1 SGHVS and CDR2 FQNEAQ. The junction had 3 bases not matched to a gene; V was cut back by 1 base and J by 5 bases. This CDR3 comprises 14 residues. The CDR3 DNA is TGTGCCAGCAGCTTAGGGGGGACAGGGAACGAGCAGTACTTC. This gives the protein CASSLGGTGNEQYF.

In this sample, this clonotype turned up a few times. This chain joins TRBV29-1 and TRBJ2-3; D possibly corresponds to TRBD1 (5 bases). V was clipped by 6 bases and J by 2 bases, with 15 bases between them. Germline CDR1 and CDR2: SQVTM and ANQGSEA. This CDR3 has 14 amino acids. The CDR3 protein is CSVRTLFPTDTQYF. In nucleotides, the CDR3 is TGCAGCGTGAGGACACTCTTCCCCACAGATACGCAGTATTTT.

This clonotype was observed a handful of times. This sequence joins TRBV6-6 and TRBJ1-5, with D unresolved. V dropped 7 bases and J dropped 2 bases, with 9 bases sitting between them. CDR1 is MNHNY, CDR2 SVGAGI, per germline (reference sequence). This CDR3 contains 13 residues. CDR3: CASTVSGNQPQHF. The CDR3 coding sequence is TGTGCCAGCACGGTGTCAGGCAATCAGCCCCAGCATTTT.

This clonotype was detected ten times or more. DNA of the CDR3: TGTGCCAGCAGCTTAGGGACCCGCGGGGGCACAGATACGCAGTATTTT. Amino acid sequence: CASSLGTRGGTDTQYF. This chain links TRBV7-7 with TRBJ2-3; D might be TRBD2 (6 bases). The CDR3 spans 16 residues. Germline V gives CDR1 SSHAT, CDR2 FNYEAQ (reference sequence). V was pared by 1 base and J by 1 base, with 12 bases between.

V usage is TRBV20-1 and J usage is TRBJ2-7; a weak D match, TRBD2 (7 bases). V was pared by 6 bases and J by 4 bases, with 40 bases between. The germline V gene has CDR1 DFQATT and CDR2 SNEGSKA (reference sequence). This CDR3 has 21 residues. This CDR3 reads CSAPPGPLGFHTWEGDYEQYV. The CDR3 nucleotides are TGCAGTGCCCCCCCCGGCCCCCTGGGGTTTCACACGTGGGAGGGGGATTACGAGCAGTACGTC.

The V and J genes are TRBV2 and TRBJ2-1; D perhaps matches TRBD2 (6 bases). Germline V gene lookup returns CDR1 SNHLY and CDR2 FYNNEI. The CDR3 consists of 11 residues. Trimming left V 4 bases short and J 12 bases short, with 10 bases between. The CDR3 sequence is CASSATGLQFF. The CDR3 nucleotides are TGTGCCAGCAGTGCTACGGGACTGCAGTTCTTC.

In its sample, this clonotype was seen a few times. The rearrangement joins TRBV3-1 to TRBJ2-5; TRBD2 matches 7 bases. This CDR3 contains 15 residues. CDR1 is LGHDT and CDR2 is YNNKEL in the germline V gene (reference sequence). After removal of 5 bases from V and 0 bases from J, the junction contained 6 bases not matched to a gene. Written as DNA, the CDR3 is TGTGCCAGCAGCTATAAGCGGGGCAACCAAGAGACCCAGTACTTC. Its protein product is CASSYKRGNQETQYF.

V usage is TRBV10-2 and J usage is TRBJ2-1; 10 bases are a match to TRBD2. With V trimmed by 7 bases and J by 7 bases, 10 bases remained unmatched. This CDR3 contains 15 residues. From germline, CDR1 is WSHSY and CDR2 SAAADI. The CDR3 DNA is TGCGCCAGCAAAATAGCGGGAGGAGTTCTAAATGAGCAGTTCTTC. Translated, it gives CASKIAGGVLNEQFF.

The rearrangement links TRBV29-1 to TRBJ2-5; D possibly corresponds to TRBD2 (7 bases). Per germline, CDR1 SQVTM and CDR2 ANQGSEA. This CDR3 is built from 16 residues. V lost 6 bases, J lost 2 bases, and 22 bases lay in between. The CDR3 protein is CSVDRRGRVGQETQYF. The DNA of the CDR3 is TGCAGCGTCGACAGGCGAGGGAGGGTGGGACAAGAGACCCAGTACTTC.

This clonotype turned up a few times. The V and J genes are TRBV27 and TRBJ1-4, with a possible D match to TRBD1 (5 bases). The CDR3 runs 15 residues. The ends were cut back, 1 base at V and 6 bases at J, with 12 bases in the middle. The germline gives CDR1 MNHEY, CDR2 SMNVEV (reference sequence). The CDR3 region is CASSLLGGKDEKLFF. The CDR3 DNA reads TGTGCCAGCAGTTTATTGGGGGGGAAGGATGAAAAACTGTTTTTT.

This chain links TRBV7-9 with TRBJ2-7; TRBD1 matches at 8 bases. The germline gives CDR1 SEHNR, CDR2 FQNEAQ (reference sequence). V lost 0 bases to trimming and J lost 3 bases; unmatched junction nucleotides: 1. The CDR3 runs 14 residues. Here the CDR3 reads CASSLAGTGYEQYF. The CDR3 nucleotides are TGTGCCAGCAGCTTAGCAGGGACAGGCTACGAGCAGTACTTC.

The chain couples TRBV20-1 to TRBJ2-2, with D unclear. This CDR3 has 15 residues. CDR1 is DFQATT and CDR2 is SNEGSKA in the germline V gene (reference sequence). V gave up 6 bases and J gave up 2 bases, with 16 bases separating them. CDR3 DNA: TGCAGTGCGACCCCCCTAGAAACTAACACCGGGGAGCTGTTTTTT. Encoded protein: CSATPLETNTGELFF.